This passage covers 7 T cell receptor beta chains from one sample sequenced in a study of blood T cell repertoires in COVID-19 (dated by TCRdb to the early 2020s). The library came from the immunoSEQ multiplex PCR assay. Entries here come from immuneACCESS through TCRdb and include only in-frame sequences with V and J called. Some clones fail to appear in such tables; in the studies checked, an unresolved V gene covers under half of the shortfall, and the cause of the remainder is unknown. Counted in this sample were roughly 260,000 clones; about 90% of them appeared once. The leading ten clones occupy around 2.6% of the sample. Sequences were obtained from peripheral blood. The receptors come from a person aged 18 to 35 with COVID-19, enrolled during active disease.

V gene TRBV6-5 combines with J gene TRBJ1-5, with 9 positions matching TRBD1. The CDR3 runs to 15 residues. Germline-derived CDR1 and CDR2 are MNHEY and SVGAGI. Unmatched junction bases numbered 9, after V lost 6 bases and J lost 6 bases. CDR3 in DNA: TGTGCCAGCAGCCTTCCGGGACAGGGCTGTCAGCCCCAGCATTTT. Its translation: CASSLPGQGCQPQHF.

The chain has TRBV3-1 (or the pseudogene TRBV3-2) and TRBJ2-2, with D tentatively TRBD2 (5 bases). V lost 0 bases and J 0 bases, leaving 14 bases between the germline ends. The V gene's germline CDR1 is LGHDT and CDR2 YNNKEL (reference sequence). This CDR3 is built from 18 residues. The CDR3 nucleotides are TGTGCCAGCAGCCAAGAATCCCTCGGGGTAGCGAACACCGGGGAGCTGTTTTTT. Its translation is CASSQESLGVANTGELFF.

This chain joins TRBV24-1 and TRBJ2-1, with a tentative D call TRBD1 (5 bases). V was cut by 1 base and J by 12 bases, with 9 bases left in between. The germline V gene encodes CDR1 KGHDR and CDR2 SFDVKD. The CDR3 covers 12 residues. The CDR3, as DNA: TGTGCCACCAGTGATTTCAGGGAAGTGCAGTTCTTC. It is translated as CATSDFREVQFF.

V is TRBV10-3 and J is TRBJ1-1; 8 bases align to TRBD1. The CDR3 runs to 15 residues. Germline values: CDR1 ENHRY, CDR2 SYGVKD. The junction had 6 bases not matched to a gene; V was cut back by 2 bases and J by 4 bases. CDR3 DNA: TGTGCCATCAGTGAGGAAGGGACAGGAGGCACTGAAGCTTTCTTT. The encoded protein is CAISEEGTGGTEAFF.

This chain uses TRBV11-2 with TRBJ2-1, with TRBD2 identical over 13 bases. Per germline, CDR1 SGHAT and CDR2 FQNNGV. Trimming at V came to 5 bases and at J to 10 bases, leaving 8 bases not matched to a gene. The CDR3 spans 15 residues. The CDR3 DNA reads TGTGCCAGCAGCCCACCGGGACTAGCGGGGAAGGAGCAGTTCTTC. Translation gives CASSPPGLAGKEQFF.

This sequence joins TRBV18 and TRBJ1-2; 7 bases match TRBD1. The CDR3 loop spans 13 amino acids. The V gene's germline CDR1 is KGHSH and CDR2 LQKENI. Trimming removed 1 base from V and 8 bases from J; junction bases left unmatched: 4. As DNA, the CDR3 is TGTGCCAGCTCACCACGGGACAGTCAGGGCTACACCTTC. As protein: CASSPRDSQGYTF.

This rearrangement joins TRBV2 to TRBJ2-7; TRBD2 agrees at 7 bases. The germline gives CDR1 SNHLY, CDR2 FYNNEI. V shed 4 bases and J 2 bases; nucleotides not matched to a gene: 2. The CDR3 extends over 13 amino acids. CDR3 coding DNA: TGTGCCAGCAGTGTCGGGACTACCTACGAGCAGTACTTC. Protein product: CASSVGTTYEQYF. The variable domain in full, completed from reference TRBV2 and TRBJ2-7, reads EPEVTQTPSHQVTQMGQEVILRCVPISNHLYFYWYRQILGQKVEFLVSFYNNEISEKSEIFDDQFSVERPDGSNFTLKIRSTKLEDSAMYFCASSVGTTYEQYFGPGTRLTVT.